The present entry profiles one T cell receptor beta chain with its context. Its specificity is not known. CDR3 size: 14 residues. Germline CDR1 DFQATT, CDR2 SNEGSKA (reference sequence). V shed 5 bases, J shed 2 bases, and the junction held 3 bases outside the gene matches. This record belongs to a study of T-cell reconstitution after alpha-beta-depleted transplantation in children. Notes on the study in general: It was reported that alpha-beta T cells came from several hundred expanded graft clones (about two months after transplant).

Unique molecular identifiers featured in how the TCRbeta library was prepared. MiXCR was run by TCRdb on the PCR reads, yielding one entry per CDR3 protein. This sample yields under 450,000 distinct CDR3 sequences, of which about a sixth are seen a single time; just under 30% belongs to the top ten. This chain connects TRBV20-1 to TRBJ2-4, with 10 bases that match TRBD1. Here the sequenced sample was PBMCs, mostly from graft donor cells, taken 360 days after TCRalphabeta/CD19-depleted stem cell transplant. The TCR originated in a boy younger than two who had a stem cell transplant for Wiskott-Aldrich syndrome, so the T cells may come from the graft donor. CDR3 nucleotide sequence: TGCAGTGCTCCGGGACAGGGGACCAAAAACATTCAGTACTTC. Residues: CSAPGQGTKNIQYF.